Listed below are T cell receptor beta chains from one sample, sequenced in a study of identical twins. TCRdb analysed the 5' RACE reads with MiXCR anew, one entry per CDR3 protein. The sample carries about 660,000 distinct CDR3 sequences, less than 10% recorded once. This same sample was also taken into another study, of yellow fever vaccine responses in identical twins.

Sequencing was done on a sample of PBMCs. The receptors here all came from a woman between 18 and 29 years old in good health. Both conserved end residues are part of each CDR3. Each record gives: clone size, J gene, D gene, V gene, CDR3 protein. D genes are given only for firm matches. For some rows the clone size is stated as once, few or many, or as a class when expanded; others skip it.

clone_size: few; j_call: TRBJ1-3; d_call: -; v_call: TRBV4-2; cdr3_aa: CASSQDPASGNTIYF
clone_size: -; j_call: TRBJ2-7; d_call: -; v_call: TRBV20-1; cdr3_aa: CSALDTSSYEQYF
clone_size: many; j_call: TRBJ2-1; d_call: -; v_call: TRBV10-1; cdr3_aa: CASSGVAYNEQFF
clone_size: many; j_call: TRBJ2-1; d_call: TRBD2; v_call: TRBV5-1; cdr3_aa: CASSSGTSGRAPNEQFF
clone_size: few; j_call: TRBJ2-7; d_call: TRBD2; v_call: TRBV29-1; cdr3_aa: CSVEDTSASYEQYF
clone_size: few; j_call: TRBJ2-5; d_call: -; v_call: TRBV20-1; cdr3_aa: CSATPLAREETQYF
clone_size: -; j_call: TRBJ1-5; d_call: -; v_call: TRBV7-9; cdr3_aa: CASSPTDGNQPQHF
clone_size: few; j_call: TRBJ1-2; d_call: TRBD1; v_call: TRBV6-1; cdr3_aa: CASSTRTGHPNYGYTF
clone_size: -; j_call: TRBJ2-2; d_call: TRBD1; v_call: TRBV5-1; cdr3_aa: CASSLDPGQGAVGELFF
clone_size: many; j_call: TRBJ2-7; d_call: -; v_call: TRBV4-1; cdr3_aa: CASSQVEGFNEQYF
clone_size: few; j_call: TRBJ1-6; d_call: -; v_call: TRBV15; cdr3_aa: CATSFQGGSPLHF
clone_size: -; j_call: TRBJ2-4; d_call: TRBD2; v_call: TRBV6-1; cdr3_aa: CASRVPGGANIQYF
clone_size: -; j_call: TRBJ2-7; d_call: -; v_call: TRBV28; cdr3_aa: CASRELDEQYF
clone_size: -; j_call: TRBJ2-7; d_call: -; v_call: TRBV6-5; cdr3_aa: CASSYFQSSYEQYF
clone_size: few; j_call: TRBJ2-1; d_call: TRBD2; v_call: TRBV5-1; cdr3_aa: CASSSPAREPSYNEQFF
clone_size: few; j_call: TRBJ2-6; d_call: -; v_call: TRBV21-1; cdr3_aa: CASSKDRGCSSGANVLTF
clone_size: many; j_call: TRBJ2-1; d_call: -; v_call: TRBV4-1; cdr3_aa: CASSQDRADGFSYNEQFF
clone_size: many; j_call: TRBJ2-4; d_call: TRBD1; v_call: TRBV29-1; cdr3_aa: CSVGHSGTGATTKNIQYF
clone_size: -; j_call: TRBJ2-1; d_call: -; v_call: TRBV28; cdr3_aa: CASKQRTNPYNEQFF
clone_size: -; j_call: TRBJ1-2; d_call: -; v_call: TRBV15; cdr3_aa: CATSRDGNYGYTF
clone_size: few; j_call: TRBJ2-1; d_call: -; v_call: TRBV15; cdr3_aa: CATSQGGNEQFF
clone_size: -; j_call: TRBJ2-7; d_call: TRBD2; v_call: TRBV14; cdr3_aa: CASSQSGDVGEQYF
clone_size: -; j_call: TRBJ2-7; d_call: TRBD1; v_call: TRBV7-9; cdr3_aa: CASSNRTGEIEQYF
clone_size: -; j_call: TRBJ2-5; d_call: -; v_call: TRBV5-4; cdr3_aa: CASSLRDLQAQYF
clone_size: many; j_call: TRBJ2-7; d_call: TRBD2; v_call: TRBV7-9; cdr3_aa: CASSFLAGESYEQYF
clone_size: few; j_call: TRBJ1-2; d_call: -; v_call: TRBV11-2; cdr3_aa: CASSLGISGYTF
clone_size: -; j_call: TRBJ2-5; d_call: -; v_call: TRBV6-5; cdr3_aa: CASSYNAGHMQETQYF
clone_size: -; j_call: TRBJ2-1; d_call: -; v_call: TRBV12-3/TRBV12-4; cdr3_aa: CASSPQGSSYKEQFF
clone_size: -; j_call: TRBJ2-5; d_call: TRBD2; v_call: TRBV7-2; cdr3_aa: CASSSRTGLARQETQYF
clone_size: many; j_call: TRBJ1-2; d_call: -; v_call: TRBV12-3/TRBV12-4; cdr3_aa: CASSFADYGYTF
clone_size: few; j_call: TRBJ2-6; d_call: -; v_call: TRBV6-2/TRBV6-3; cdr3_aa: CASGGVVRPGANVLTF
clone_size: -; j_call: TRBJ2-3; d_call: -; v_call: TRBV4-3; cdr3_aa: CASSQVVASVSMTDTQYF
clone_size: -; j_call: TRBJ2-5; d_call: TRBD1; v_call: TRBV7-9; cdr3_aa: CASSFPETGDPQETQYF
clone_size: few; j_call: TRBJ2-4; d_call: -; v_call: TRBV7-8; cdr3_aa: CASSITGQGNIQYF
clone_size: -; j_call: TRBJ2-5; d_call: TRBD2; v_call: TRBV7-2; cdr3_aa: CASSRDILAGNQETQYF
clone_size: few; j_call: TRBJ2-3; d_call: TRBD2; v_call: TRBV12-3/TRBV12-4; cdr3_aa: CASSFGGGGADTQYF
clone_size: few; j_call: TRBJ2-3; d_call: -; v_call: TRBV28; cdr3_aa: CASTAGSDTDTQYF
clone_size: -; j_call: TRBJ2-1; d_call: TRBD2; v_call: TRBV7-9; cdr3_aa: CASSLVLASGTWNEQFF
clone_size: -; j_call: TRBJ1-1; d_call: -; v_call: TRBV29-1; cdr3_aa: CSATEITEAFF
clone_size: few; j_call: TRBJ2-1; d_call: TRBD2; v_call: TRBV18; cdr3_aa: CASSPTGLAPNEQFF
clone_size: many; j_call: TRBJ1-1; d_call: TRBD1; v_call: TRBV5-6; cdr3_aa: CASSLAAQGAGGEAFF
clone_size: few; j_call: TRBJ2-7; d_call: -; v_call: TRBV6-2/TRBV6-3; cdr3_aa: CASTDGYEQYF
clone_size: -; j_call: TRBJ2-7; d_call: TRBD2; v_call: TRBV10-2; cdr3_aa: CASSMGLAYEQYF
clone_size: -; j_call: TRBJ2-6; d_call: -; v_call: TRBV7-9; cdr3_aa: CASSSPDSGANVLTF
clone_size: -; j_call: TRBJ2-5; d_call: -; v_call: TRBV6-8; cdr3_aa: CASSYSKSLPYQETQYF
clone_size: medium-sized; j_call: TRBJ2-1; d_call: TRBD2; v_call: TRBV7-8; cdr3_aa: CASSPTGGGSYNEQFF
clone_size: -; j_call: TRBJ2-7; d_call: TRBD1; v_call: TRBV9; cdr3_aa: CASSEGQGSRSYEQYF
clone_size: many; j_call: TRBJ2-7; d_call: -; v_call: TRBV12-3/TRBV12-4; cdr3_aa: CASTPGGSRYDEQYF
clone_size: -; j_call: TRBJ2-5; d_call: TRBD2; v_call: TRBV20-1; cdr3_aa: CSAWTSRETQYF
clone_size: -; j_call: TRBJ1-6; d_call: -; v_call: TRBV7-9; cdr3_aa: CASRGQEGSPLHF
clone_size: many; j_call: TRBJ2-5; d_call: -; v_call: TRBV5-1; cdr3_aa: CASSLGSGMQTQYF
clone_size: -; j_call: TRBJ2-5; d_call: TRBD2; v_call: TRBV7-9; cdr3_aa: CASAGGRAFQETQYF
clone_size: -; j_call: TRBJ2-2; d_call: -; v_call: TRBV20-1; cdr3_aa: CSATLSKAGAGELFF
clone_size: few; j_call: TRBJ2-2; d_call: -; v_call: TRBV12-3/TRBV12-4; cdr3_aa: CASSPDRRELFF
clone_size: few; j_call: TRBJ2-3; d_call: TRBD1; v_call: TRBV3-1; cdr3_aa: CASSQVVGETGNTDTQYF
clone_size: -; j_call: TRBJ2-7; d_call: -; v_call: TRBV21-1; cdr3_aa: CASSLLGERYEQYF